This T cell receptor beta chain appears in the sequencing data of a study of beta chain features in type 1 diabetes. General study findings and limits: TCRB CDR3 length was moderately but significantly reduced in all four CD4+ subsets of Type 1 diabetes patients.

In the case of this clone: The antigen is not known.

Of the isolated RNA, all was reverse transcribed, and so the sequenced material was expressed TCRB transcripts. Assay: immunoSEQ multiplex PCR; the TCRdb copy retains only in-frame clones and omits some. The table shows 250,000 to 350,000 clones, with roughly an eighth occurring only once. The origin of this receptor is a man in his thirties or forties with type 1 diabetes. The sequenced sample consisted of naive CD4+ T cells from blood.

The DNA of the CDR3 is TGTGCCAGCAGCTTAGCTCAGGTCTACAATGAGCAGTTCTTC. It codes for CASSLAQVYNEQFF. The genes are TRBV11-1 and TRBJ2-1; no clear D. The germline V gene encodes CDR1 SGHAT and CDR2 FQDESV (reference sequence). There are 14 residues in the CDR3. The V and J ends lost 0 bases and 3 bases respectively, with 6 bases between them.